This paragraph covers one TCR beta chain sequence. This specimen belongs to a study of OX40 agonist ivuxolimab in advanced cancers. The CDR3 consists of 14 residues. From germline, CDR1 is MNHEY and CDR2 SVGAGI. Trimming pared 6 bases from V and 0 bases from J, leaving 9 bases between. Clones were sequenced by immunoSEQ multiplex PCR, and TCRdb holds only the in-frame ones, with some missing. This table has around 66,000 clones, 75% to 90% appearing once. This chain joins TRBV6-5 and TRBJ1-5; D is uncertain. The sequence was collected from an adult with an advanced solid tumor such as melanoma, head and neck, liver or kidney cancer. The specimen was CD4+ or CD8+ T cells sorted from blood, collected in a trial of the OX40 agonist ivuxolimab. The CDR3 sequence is CASRPGLSNQPQHF. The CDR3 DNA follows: TGTGCCAGCAGACCCGGCCTTAGCAATCAGCCCCAGCATTTT.